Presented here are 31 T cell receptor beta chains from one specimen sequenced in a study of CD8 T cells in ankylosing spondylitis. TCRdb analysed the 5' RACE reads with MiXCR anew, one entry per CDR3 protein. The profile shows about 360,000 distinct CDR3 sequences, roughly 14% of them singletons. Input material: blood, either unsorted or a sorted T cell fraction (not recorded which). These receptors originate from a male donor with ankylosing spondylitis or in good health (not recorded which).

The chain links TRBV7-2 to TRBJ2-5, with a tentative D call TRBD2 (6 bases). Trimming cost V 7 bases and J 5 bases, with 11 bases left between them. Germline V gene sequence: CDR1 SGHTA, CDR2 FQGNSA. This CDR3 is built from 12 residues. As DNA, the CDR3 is TGTGCCAGCACGAGGGCGGGGGAGACCCAGTACTTC. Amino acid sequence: CASTRAGETQYF.

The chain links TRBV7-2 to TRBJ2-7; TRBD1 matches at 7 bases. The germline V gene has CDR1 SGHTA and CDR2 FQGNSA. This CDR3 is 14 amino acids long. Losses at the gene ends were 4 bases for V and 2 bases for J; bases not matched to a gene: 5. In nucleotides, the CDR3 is TGTGCCAGCAGCTCCGGGACAGTCACCTACGAGCAGTACTTC. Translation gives CASSSGTVTYEQYF. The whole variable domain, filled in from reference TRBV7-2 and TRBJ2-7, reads GAGVSQSPSNKVTEKGKDVELRCDPISGHTALYWYRQSLGQGLEFLIYFQGNSAPDKSGLPSDRFSAERTGGSVSTLTIQRTQQEDSAVYLCASSSGTVTYEQYFGPGTRLTVT.

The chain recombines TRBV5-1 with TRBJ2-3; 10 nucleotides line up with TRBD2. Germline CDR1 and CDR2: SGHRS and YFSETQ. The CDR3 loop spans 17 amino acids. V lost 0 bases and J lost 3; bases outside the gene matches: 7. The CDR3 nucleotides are TGCGCCAGCAGCTTGGGACTAGCGGGCCTGGGTACAGATACGCAGTATTTT. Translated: CASSLGLAGLGTDTQYF.

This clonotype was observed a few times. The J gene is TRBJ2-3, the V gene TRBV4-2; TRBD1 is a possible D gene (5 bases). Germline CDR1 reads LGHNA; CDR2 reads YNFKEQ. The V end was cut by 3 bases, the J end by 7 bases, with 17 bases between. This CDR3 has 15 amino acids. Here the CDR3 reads CASSQTKGSQNTQYF. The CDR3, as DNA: TGTGCCAGCAGCCAGACCAAGGGGTCACAAAATACGCAGTATTTT.

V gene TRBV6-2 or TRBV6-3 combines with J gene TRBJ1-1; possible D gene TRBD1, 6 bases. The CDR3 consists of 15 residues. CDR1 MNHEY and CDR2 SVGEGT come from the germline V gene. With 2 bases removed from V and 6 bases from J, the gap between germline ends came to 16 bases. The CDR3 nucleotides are TGTGCCAGCAGTTACGGGCCAGGGGTTGAGGCTGAAGCTTTCTTT. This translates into CASSYGPGVEAEAFF.

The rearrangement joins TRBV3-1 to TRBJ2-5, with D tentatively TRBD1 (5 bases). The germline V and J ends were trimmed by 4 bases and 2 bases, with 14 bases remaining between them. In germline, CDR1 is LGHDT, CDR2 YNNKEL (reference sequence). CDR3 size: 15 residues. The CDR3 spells CASSLPRRTQETQYF. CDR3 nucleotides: TGTGCCAGCAGCCTCCCCCGGCGGACACAAGAGACCCAGTACTTC.

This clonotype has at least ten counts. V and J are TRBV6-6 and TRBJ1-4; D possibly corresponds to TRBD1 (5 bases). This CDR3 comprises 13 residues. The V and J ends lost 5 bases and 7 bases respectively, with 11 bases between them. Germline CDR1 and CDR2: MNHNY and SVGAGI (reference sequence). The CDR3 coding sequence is TGTGCCAGCAGTGGCAGGGAGGGTGAAAAACTGTTTTTT. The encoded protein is CASSGREGEKLFF.

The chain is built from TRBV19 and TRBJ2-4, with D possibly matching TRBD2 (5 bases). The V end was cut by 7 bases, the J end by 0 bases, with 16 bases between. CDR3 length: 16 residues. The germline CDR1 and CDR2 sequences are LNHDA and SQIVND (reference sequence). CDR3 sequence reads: CASTSGIGLAKNIQYF. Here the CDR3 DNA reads TGTGCCAGTACCAGCGGAATCGGGCTAGCCAAAAACATTCAGTACTTC.

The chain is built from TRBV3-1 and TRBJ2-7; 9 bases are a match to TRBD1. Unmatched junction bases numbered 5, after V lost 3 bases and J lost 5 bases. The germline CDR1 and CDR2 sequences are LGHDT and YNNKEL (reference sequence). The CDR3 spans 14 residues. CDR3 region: CASSHGTGKDEQYF. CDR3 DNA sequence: TGTGCCAGCAGCCACGGGACAGGGAAGGACGAGCAGTACTTC.

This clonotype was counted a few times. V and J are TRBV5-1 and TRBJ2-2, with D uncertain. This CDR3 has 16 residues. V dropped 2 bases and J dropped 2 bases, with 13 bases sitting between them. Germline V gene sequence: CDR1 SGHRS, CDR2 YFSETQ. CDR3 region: CASSFVEVLNTGELFF. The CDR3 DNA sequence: TGCGCCAGCAGCTTCGTAGAGGTCCTAAACACCGGGGAGCTGTTTTTT.

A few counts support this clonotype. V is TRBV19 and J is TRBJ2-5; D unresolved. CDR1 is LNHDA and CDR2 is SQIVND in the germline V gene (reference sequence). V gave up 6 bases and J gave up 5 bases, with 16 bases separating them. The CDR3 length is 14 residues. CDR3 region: CASSPSRWGETQYF. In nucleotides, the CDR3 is TGTGCCAGTAGCCCGTCTAGGTGGGGTGAGACCCAGTACTTC.

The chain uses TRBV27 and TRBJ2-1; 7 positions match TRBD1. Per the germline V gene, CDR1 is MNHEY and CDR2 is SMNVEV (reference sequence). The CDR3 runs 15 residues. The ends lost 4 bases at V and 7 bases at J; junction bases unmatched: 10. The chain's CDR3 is CASSSYPQGLNEQFF. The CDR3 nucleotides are TGTGCCAGCAGTTCCTATCCACAGGGGCTTAATGAGCAGTTCTTC.

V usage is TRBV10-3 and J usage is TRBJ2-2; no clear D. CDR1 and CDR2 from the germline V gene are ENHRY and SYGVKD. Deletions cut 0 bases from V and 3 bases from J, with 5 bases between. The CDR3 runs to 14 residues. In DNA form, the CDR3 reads TGTGCCATCAGTGAGTCTCCCGACACCGGGGAGCTGTTTTTT. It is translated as CAISESPDTGELFF.

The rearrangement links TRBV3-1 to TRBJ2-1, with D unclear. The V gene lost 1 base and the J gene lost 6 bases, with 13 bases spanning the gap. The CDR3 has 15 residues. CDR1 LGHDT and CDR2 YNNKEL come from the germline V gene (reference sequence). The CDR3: CASSQVTVPGNEQFF. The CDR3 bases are TGTGCCAGCAGCCAAGTAACCGTCCCAGGCAATGAGCAGTTCTTC.

This chain's CDR3 is CASKGAESSYNEQFF. The DNA for the CDR3 is TGCGCCAGCAAGGGGGCGGAAAGCTCCTACAATGAGCAGTTCTTC. The chain carries TRBV5-1 and TRBJ2-1; TRBD1 matches 7 bases. Germline V gene lookup returns CDR1 SGHRS and CDR2 YFSETQ. V lost 6 bases and J lost 0; bases outside the gene matches: 6. This CDR3 has 15 residues.

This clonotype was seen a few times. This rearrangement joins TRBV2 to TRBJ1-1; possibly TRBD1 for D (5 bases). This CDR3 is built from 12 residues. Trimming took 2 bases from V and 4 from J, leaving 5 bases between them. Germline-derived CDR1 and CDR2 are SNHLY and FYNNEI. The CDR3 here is CASSEQGTEAFF. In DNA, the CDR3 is TGTGCCAGCAGTGAACAGGGCACTGAAGCTTTCTTT.

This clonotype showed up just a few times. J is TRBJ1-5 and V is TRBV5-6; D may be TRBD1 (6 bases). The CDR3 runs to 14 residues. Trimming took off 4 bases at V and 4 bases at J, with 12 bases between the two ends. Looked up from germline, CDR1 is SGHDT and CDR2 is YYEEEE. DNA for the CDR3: TGTGCCAGCAGCACCTGGACAGCTAATCAGCCCCAGCATTTT. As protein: CASSTWTANQPQHF.

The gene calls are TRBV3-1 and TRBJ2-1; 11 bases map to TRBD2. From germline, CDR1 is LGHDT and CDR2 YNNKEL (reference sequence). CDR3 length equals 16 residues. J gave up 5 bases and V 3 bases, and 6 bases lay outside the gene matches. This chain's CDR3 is CASSHERLAGHNEQFF. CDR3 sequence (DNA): TGTGCCAGCAGCCATGAAAGACTAGCGGGGCACAATGAGCAGTTCTTC.

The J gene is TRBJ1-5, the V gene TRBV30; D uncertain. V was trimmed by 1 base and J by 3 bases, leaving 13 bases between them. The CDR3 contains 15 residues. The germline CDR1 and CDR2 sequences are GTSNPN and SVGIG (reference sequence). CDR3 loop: CAWSGRGILNQPQHF. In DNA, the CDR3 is TGTGCCTGGAGTGGGCGTGGGATCCTCAATCAGCCCCAGCATTTT.

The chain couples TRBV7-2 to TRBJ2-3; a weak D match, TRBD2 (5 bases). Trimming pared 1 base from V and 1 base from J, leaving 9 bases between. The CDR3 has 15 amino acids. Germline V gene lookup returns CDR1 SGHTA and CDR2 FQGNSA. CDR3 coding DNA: TGTGCCAGCAGCTTAGGAGCGGCGGGCACAGATACGCAGTATTTT. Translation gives CASSLGAAGTDTQYF.

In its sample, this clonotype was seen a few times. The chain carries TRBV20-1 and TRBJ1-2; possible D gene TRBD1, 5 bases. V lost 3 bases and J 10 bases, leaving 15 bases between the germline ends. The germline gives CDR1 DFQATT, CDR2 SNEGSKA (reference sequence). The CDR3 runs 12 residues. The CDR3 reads CSASGAASLYTF. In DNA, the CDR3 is TGCAGTGCTAGCGGGGCGGCCTCCCTCTACACCTTC.

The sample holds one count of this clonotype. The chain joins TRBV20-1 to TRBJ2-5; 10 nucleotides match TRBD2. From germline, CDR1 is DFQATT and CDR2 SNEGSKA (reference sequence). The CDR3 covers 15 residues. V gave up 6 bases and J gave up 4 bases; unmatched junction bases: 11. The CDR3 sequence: CSAPKRSGGGETQYF. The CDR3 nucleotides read TGCAGTGCCCCAAAACGGAGCGGGGGGGGAGAGACCCAGTACTTC.

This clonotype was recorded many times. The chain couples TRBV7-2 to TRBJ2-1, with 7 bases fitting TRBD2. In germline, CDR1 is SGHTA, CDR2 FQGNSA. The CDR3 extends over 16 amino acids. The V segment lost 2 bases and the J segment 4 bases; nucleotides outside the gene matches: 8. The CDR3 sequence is CASSLIAGREYNEQFF. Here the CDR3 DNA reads TGTGCCAGCAGCTTAATAGCAGGGAGGGAATACAATGAGCAGTTCTTC.

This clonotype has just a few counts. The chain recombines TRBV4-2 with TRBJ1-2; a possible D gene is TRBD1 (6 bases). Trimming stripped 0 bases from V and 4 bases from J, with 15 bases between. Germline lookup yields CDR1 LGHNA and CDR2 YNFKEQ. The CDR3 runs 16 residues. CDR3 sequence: CASSQDPQKGVYGYTF. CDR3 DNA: TGTGCCAGCAGCCAAGACCCTCAGAAGGGGGTCTATGGCTACACCTTC.

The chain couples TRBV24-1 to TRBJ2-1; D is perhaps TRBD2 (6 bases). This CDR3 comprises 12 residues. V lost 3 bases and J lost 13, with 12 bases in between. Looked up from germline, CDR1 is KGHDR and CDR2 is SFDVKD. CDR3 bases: TGTGCCACCAGTGATCCCCCTGGGACTCAGTTCTTC. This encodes CATSDPPGTQFF.

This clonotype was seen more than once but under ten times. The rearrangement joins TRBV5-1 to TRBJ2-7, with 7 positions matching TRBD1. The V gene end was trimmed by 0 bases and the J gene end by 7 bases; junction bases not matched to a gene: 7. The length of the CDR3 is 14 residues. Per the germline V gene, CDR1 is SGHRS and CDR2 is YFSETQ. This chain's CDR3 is CASSLGQGPGEQYF. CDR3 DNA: TGCGCCAGCAGCTTGGGACAGGGCCCCGGTGAGCAGTACTTC.

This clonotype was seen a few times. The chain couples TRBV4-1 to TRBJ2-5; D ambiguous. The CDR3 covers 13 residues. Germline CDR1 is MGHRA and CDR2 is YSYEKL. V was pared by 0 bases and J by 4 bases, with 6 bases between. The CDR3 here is CASSQDVRETQYF. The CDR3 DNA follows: TGCGCCAGCAGCCAAGATGTGAGAGAGACCCAGTACTTC.

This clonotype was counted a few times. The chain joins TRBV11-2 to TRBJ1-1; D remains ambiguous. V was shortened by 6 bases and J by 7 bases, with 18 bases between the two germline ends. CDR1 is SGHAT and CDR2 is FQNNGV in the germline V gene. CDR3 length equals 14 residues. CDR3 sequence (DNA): TGTGCCAGCAGGCCCTTACGTGCATCCCTTGAAGCTTTCTTT. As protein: CASRPLRASLEAFF.

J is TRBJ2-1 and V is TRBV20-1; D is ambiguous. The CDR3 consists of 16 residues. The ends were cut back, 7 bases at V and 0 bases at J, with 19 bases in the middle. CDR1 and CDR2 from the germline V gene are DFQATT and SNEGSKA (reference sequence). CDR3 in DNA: TGCAGTGTTCCCACTACGCGGTATAGCTCCTACAATGAGCAGTTCTTC. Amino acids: CSVPTTRYSSYNEQFF.

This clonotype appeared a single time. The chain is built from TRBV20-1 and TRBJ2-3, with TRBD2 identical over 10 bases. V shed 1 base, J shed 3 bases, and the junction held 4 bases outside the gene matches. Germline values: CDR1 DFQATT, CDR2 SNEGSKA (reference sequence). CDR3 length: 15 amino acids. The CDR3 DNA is TGCAGTGCTAGAGGAGCGGGGGGGTTAACAGATACGCAGTATTTT. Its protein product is CSARGAGGLTDTQYF.

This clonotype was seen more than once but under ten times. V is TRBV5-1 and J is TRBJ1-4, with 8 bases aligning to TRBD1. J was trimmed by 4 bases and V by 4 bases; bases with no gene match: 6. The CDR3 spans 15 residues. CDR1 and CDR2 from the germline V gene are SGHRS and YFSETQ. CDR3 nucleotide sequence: TGCGCCAGCAGCCGTACGGGACAGGTTAATGAAAAACTGTTTTTT. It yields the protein CASSRTGQVNEKLFF.